This T cell receptor (beta chain) is from a study of cytomegalovirus exposure and HLA in healthy donors. Turning to the study itself: A preliminary data release comprised 80 million or so unique TCRs obtained from HLA-typed donors.

This CDR3 spans 16 amino acids. Germline V gives CDR1 LNHNV, CDR2 YYDKDF (reference sequence). V dropped 5 bases and J dropped 4; count of bases not matched to a gene: 6. Study results and caveats: The authors excluded some V segments, including TRBV6-2 and TRBV6-3, as indistinguishable. As a later analysis revealed, the rate of TCR association differed by HLA locus, with DRB1 most and HLA-C fewest.

For this clone: The target antigen is unknown.

The PCR had 60 Vbeta and 13 Jbeta primers. Source study methods: A follow-up analysis tallied around 80 million unique TCR beta chains, roughly 11 million shared. Data came from immunoSEQ multiplex PCR; TCRdb stores just in-frame clones and leaves some out. V and J calls and clone size are given by that table; D and trimming were obtained from the DNA. The sample gives approximately 140,000 clones, under 90% of which show up once; about 4% is in the top ten. This TCR came from a woman in her forties in good health and CMV-seronegative. The sequenced sample consisted of PBMCs. J is TRBJ2-5 and V is TRBV15; TRBD2 aligns across 14 bases. This CDR3 is CATSLFGLAGGETQYF. DNA for the CDR3: TGTGCCACCAGCCTATTCGGACTAGCGGGAGGAGAGACCCAGTACTTC.